This T cell receptor (beta chain) was captured in a study of T cells in pancreatic ductal adenocarcinoma. Study-wide points: Blood clonality (about 0.065) did not differ significantly from tumor (about 0.12). Unique clonotypes were about 8.2-fold more numerous in blood than in tumor. The resected cohort was biased toward the minority with early-stage disease.

Surgery without prior neoadjuvant therapy was the treatment of the selected pancreatic ductal adenocarcinoma patients. The data were produced by immunoSEQ multiplex PCR, yet TCRdb's version contains in-frame clones alone and is incomplete. This table has roughly 100,000 clones, roughly 95% appearing once. As concerns this clone: The antigen is not known.

The CDR3 runs to 14 residues. Germline V gene sequence: CDR1 SGDLS, CDR2 YYNGEE. Between the trimmed V and J ends, which lost 2 bases and 4 bases, there was a span of 12 bases. The chain couples TRBV9 to TRBJ1-1; the D is unclear. Sequencing was performed on PBMCs. The receptor's source is a human donor with pancreatic ductal adenocarcinoma. The DNA of the CDR3 is TGTGCCAGCAGCGTGGTGAGGGATGGCACTGAAGCTTTCTTT. Protein product: CASSVVRDGTEAFF. Combining the CDR3 with reference TRBV9 and TRBJ1-1 gives the whole variable domain DSGVTQTPKHLITATGQRVTLRCSPRSGDLSVYWYQQSLDQGLQFLIQYYNGEERAKGNILERFSAQQFPDLHSELNLSSLELGDSALYFCASSVVRDGTEAFFGQGTRLTVV.